The rows below give T cell receptor beta chains drawn from one sample of a study of T-cell reconstitution after alpha-beta-depleted transplantation in children. TCRdb processed the PCR reads anew with MiXCR; each CDR3 protein has one entry. The table has 540,000 or so distinct CDR3 sequences, about 21% seen once; the top ten hold 14%. The sample here was PBMCs, mostly from graft donor cells, taken 360 days after TCRalphabeta/CD19-depleted stem cell transplant. The receptors shown here come from a boy under three years old who had a stem cell transplant for acute myeloid leukemia, so the T cells may come from the graft donor. The CDR3 runs from the conserved cysteine through the conserved F or W. D genes are given only for firm matches. Where a row states a size, it is once, few, many or the class of an expanded clone; other rows omit it.

J gene | V gene | clone size | D gene | CDR3 protein | CDR3 DNA
TRBJ2-3 | TRBV6-2/TRBV6-3 | many | - | CASRVNQGRLPDTQYF | TGTGCCAGCAGAGTGAACCAGGGTCGCCTCCCAGATACGCAGTATTTT
TRBJ1-1 | TRBV9 | few | - | CASSVEVNTEAFF | TGTGCCAGCAGCGTAGAGGTGAACACTGAAGCTTTCTTT
TRBJ2-2 | TRBV3-1 | - | - | CASSLLATHTGELFF | TGTGCCAGCAGCCTACTAGCAACGCACACCGGGGAGCTGTTTTTT
TRBJ2-7 | TRBV18 | many | - | CASSPGADRPYEQYF | TGTGCCAGCTCACCAGGGGCGGACCGACCCTACGAGCAGTACTTC
TRBJ2-7 | TRBV6-1 | few | - | CASTSAAGYEQYF | TGTGCCAGCACGTCAGCAGCAGGCTACGAGCAGTACTTC
TRBJ2-1 | TRBV28 | many | - | CASSLPRDRWFF | TGTGCCAGCAGTCTCCCTAGAGACAGGTGGTTCTTC
TRBJ1-5 | TRBV12-3/TRBV12-4 | - | - | CASSPGGALNQPQHF | TGTGCCAGCTCCCCTGGGGGGGCCCTCAATCAGCCCCAGCATTTT
TRBJ2-5 | TRBV10-3 | many | TRBD2 | CAISDPGLAGEQETQYF | TGTGCCATCAGTGACCCCGGACTAGCGGGGGAACAAGAGACCCAGTACTTC
TRBJ2-5 | TRBV12-3/TRBV12-4 | few | TRBD2 | CASRRGERETQYF | TGTGCCAGCAGACGGGGGGAGAGAGAGACCCAGTACTTC
TRBJ2-2 | TRBV12-3/TRBV12-4 | few | - | CASSFLADGELFF | TGTGCCAGCAGTTTCCTGGCGGACGGGGAGCTGTTTTTT
TRBJ2-1 | TRBV19 | - | - | CASSIAGARGNEQFF | TGTGCCAGTAGTATAGCGGGGGCCCGGGGAAATGAGCAGTTCTTC
TRBJ1-5 | TRBV28 | few | - | CASSSATGSNQPQHF | TGTGCCAGCAGTTCCGCGACAGGCAGCAATCAGCCCCAGCATTTT
TRBJ1-2 | TRBV6-1 | few | - | CASRGQEGANYGYTF | TGTGCCAGCAGGGGTCAGGAAGGAGCTAACTATGGCTACACCTTC
TRBJ2-3 | TRBV10-3 | - | - | CAISPRQLSTDTQYF | TGTGCCATCTCCCCCCGACAGCTAAGCACAGATACGCAGTATTTT
TRBJ1-2 | TRBV7-2 | - | - | CASSSRVAYGYTF | TGTGCCAGCAGCTCCAGGGTGGCCTATGGCTACACCTTC
TRBJ2-1 | TRBV3-1 | - | TRBD2 | CASSHQWVLAAHNEQFF | TGTGCCAGCAGCCATCAGTGGGTACTAGCGGCCCACAATGAGCAGTTCTTC
TRBJ2-3 | TRBV29-1 | few | TRBD2 | CSVEGGTSGRTDTQYF | TGCAGCGTTGAAGGCGGGACTAGCGGTCGCACAGATACGCAGTATTTT
TRBJ2-3 | TRBV6-5 | many | - | CASSSSGIKIQAQYF | TGTGCCAGCAGTTCCTCAGGGATCAAGATCCAAGCGCAGTATTTT
TRBJ1-1 | TRBV29-1 | few | - | CSIPGPENTEAFF | TGCAGCATCCCGGGTCCCGAGAACACTGAAGCTTTCTTT
TRBJ1-5 | TRBV28 | many | - | CASSLEYSNQPQHF | TGTGCCAGCAGTTTAGAGTATAGCAATCAGCCCCAGCATTTT
TRBJ1-5 | TRBV28 | - | TRBD1 | CASSLYGQGNQPQHF | TGTGCCAGCAGTTTATACGGACAGGGGAATCAGCCCCAGCATTTT
TRBJ2-5 | TRBV20-1 | - | - | CSATTLSLETQYF | TGCAGTGCTACCACATTATCTTTAGAGACCCAGTACTTC
TRBJ2-1 | TRBV10-3 | few | TRBD2 | CAISGTGTTGEQFF | TGTGCCATCAGTGGGACCGGGACTACGGGTGAGCAGTTCTTC
TRBJ2-3 | TRBV6-5 | once | TRBD2 | CASSYSPGLAGVYTDTQYF | TGTGCCAGCAGTTACTCCCCCGGACTAGCGGGGGTGTACACAGATACGCAGTATTTT
TRBJ2-5 | TRBV12-3/TRBV12-4 | few | TRBD1 | CASSPGQVLGETQYF | TGTGCCAGCAGCCCCGGACAGGTTCTGGGGGAGACCCAGTACTTC
TRBJ1-1 | TRBV20-1 | many | - | CSARVGMNTEAFF | TGCAGTGCTAGGGTCGGTATGAACACTGAAGCTTTCTTT
TRBJ1-2 | TRBV20-1 | - | - | CSANWGGYTF | TGCAGTGCCAACTGGGGTGGCTACACCTTC
TRBJ2-5 | TRBV29-1 | many | - | CSVEWGKTQYF | TGCAGCGTTGAATGGGGAAAGACCCAGTACTTC
TRBJ2-3 | TRBV4-3 | few | - | CASSQEPSGTDTQYF | TGCGCCAGCAGCCAAGAGCCTAGCGGCACAGATACGCAGTATTTT
TRBJ2-1 | TRBV19 | many | TRBD1 | CASSRDRGNEQFF | TGTGCCAGTAGTAGGGACAGGGGAAATGAGCAGTTCTTC
TRBJ2-3 | TRBV14 | - | TRBD2 | CASSQELKGLAGADTQYF | TGTGCCAGCAGCCAAGAACTAAAGGGACTAGCGGGGGCTGATACGCAGTATTTT
TRBJ1-1 | TRBV29-1 | many | - | CSVESGENTEAFF | TGCAGCGTTGAATCAGGGGAGAACACTGAAGCTTTCTTT
TRBJ1-5 | TRBV28 | - | - | CASSLWSGDQPQHF | TGTGCCAGCAGTTTATGGTCCGGGGATCAGCCCCAGCATTTT
TRBJ2-5 | TRBV18 | - | - | CASSPLGGVETQYF | TGTGCCAGCTCACCATTGGGGGGAGTGGAGACCCAGTACTTC
TRBJ1-5 | TRBV12-3/TRBV12-4 | few | - | CASSLWEDQPQHF | TGTGCCAGCAGTTTGTGGGAGGATCAGCCCCAGCATTTT
TRBJ2-1 | TRBV6-1 | many | TRBD1 | CASKAGQGAFEQFF | TGTGCCAGCAAGGCGGGACAGGGGGCTTTTGAGCAGTTCTTC
TRBJ1-1 | TRBV4-2 | few | - | CASSPITALNTEAFF | TGTGCCAGCAGCCCGATAACAGCCCTGAACACTGAAGCTTTCTTT
TRBJ2-6 | TRBV9 | - | - | CASSEPLSGANVLTF | TGTGCCAGCAGCGAACCCCTATCTGGGGCCAACGTCCTGACTTTC